This T cell receptor beta chain emerged from a study of T cells in Graves' hyperthyroidism and ophthalmopathy. The TCR beta CDR3 regions underwent amplification using RNA transcripts as the source. Researchers ran a first-round RT-PCR on the TCR CDR3 using the HTBI primer set. TCRdb analysed the multiplex PCR reads with MiXCR anew, one entry per CDR3 protein. This repertoire shows approximately 360,000 distinct CDR3 sequences, around a quarter found once; its top ten account for less than 85%. V was trimmed by 8 bases and J by 1 base, leaving 10 bases between them. The CDR3 runs 13 residues. In germline, CDR1 is SNHLY, CDR2 FYNNEI.

This TCR derives from a man over 45 with Graves' hyperthyroidism. J is TRBJ2-3 and V is TRBV2, with D possibly being TRBD1 (6 bases). Specimen: blood. The CDR3 region has the DNA TGTGCCAGCGGATCAGGGGGCACAGATACGCAGTATTTT. Translated, it gives CASGSGGTDTQYF. The whole variable domain, remainder taken from reference TRBV2 and TRBJ2-3, is EPEVTQTPSHQVTQMGQEVILRCVPISNHLYFYWYRQILGQKVEFLVSFYNNEISEKSEIFDDQFSVERPDGSNFTLKIRSTKLEDSAMYFCASGSGGTDTQYFGPGTRLTVL.